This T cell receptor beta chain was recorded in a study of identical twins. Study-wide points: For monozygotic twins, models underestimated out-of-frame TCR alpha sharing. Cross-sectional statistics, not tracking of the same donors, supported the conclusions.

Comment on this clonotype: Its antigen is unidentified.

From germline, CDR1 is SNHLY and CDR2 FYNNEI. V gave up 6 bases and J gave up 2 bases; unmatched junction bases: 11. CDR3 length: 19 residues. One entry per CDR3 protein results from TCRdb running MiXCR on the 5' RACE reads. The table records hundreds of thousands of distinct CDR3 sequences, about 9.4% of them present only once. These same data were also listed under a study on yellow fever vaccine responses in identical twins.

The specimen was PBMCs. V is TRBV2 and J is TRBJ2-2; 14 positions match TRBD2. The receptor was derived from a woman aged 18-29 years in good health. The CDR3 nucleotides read TGTGCCAGCAGGGTCCGGACTAGCGGGAGGACTACTAACACCGGGGAGCTGTTTTTT. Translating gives CASRVRTSGRTTNTGELFF.